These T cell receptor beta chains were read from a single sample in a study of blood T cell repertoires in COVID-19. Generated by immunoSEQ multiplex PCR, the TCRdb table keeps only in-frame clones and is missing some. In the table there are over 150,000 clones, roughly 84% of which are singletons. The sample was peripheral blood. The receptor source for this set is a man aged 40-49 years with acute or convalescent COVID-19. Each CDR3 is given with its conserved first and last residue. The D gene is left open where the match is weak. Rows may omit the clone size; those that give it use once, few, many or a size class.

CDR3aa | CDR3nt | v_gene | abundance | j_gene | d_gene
CASNPGQGRFGNTIYF | TGTGCCAGCAATCCGGGACAGGGGAGATTTGGAAACACCATATATTTT | TRBV9 | . | TRBJ1-3 | TRBD1
CASSYVASTGELFF | TGTGCCAGCAGTTACGTCGCCAGCACCGGGGAGCTGTTTTTT | TRBV6-5 | once | TRBJ2-2 | .
CASSFLGQGGTYEQYF | TGTGCCAGCAGTTTTCTCGGCCAGGGGGGAACCTACGAGCAGTACTTC | TRBV6-5 | . | TRBJ2-7 | .
CASSLSGGLYGYTF | TGTGCCAGCAGCTTATCTGGGGGACTCTATGGCTACACCTTC | TRBV5-6 | once | TRBJ1-2 | .
CASSSRGGLDEQYF | TGTGCCAGCAGCTCTCGGGGGGGGCTCGACGAGCAGTACTTC | TRBV5-4 | . | TRBJ2-7 | TRBD2
CASRSTGFLNTEAFF | TGTGCCAGCAGATCGACAGGGTTCCTTAACACTGAAGCTTTCTTT | TRBV2 | . | TRBJ1-1 | TRBD1
CASSLKRVDTGELFF | TGTGCCAGCAGCTTGAAGAGGGTTGACACCGGGGAGCTGTTTTTT | TRBV7-2 | . | TRBJ2-2 | .
CASSVAEGGAYNEQFF | TGTGCCAGCAGCGTAGCTGAAGGCGGCGCCTACAATGAGCAGTTCTTC | TRBV9 | . | TRBJ2-1 | .
CASSLDRVSGELFF | TGTGCCAGCAGCTTGGACAGGGTCTCCGGGGAGCTGTTTTTT | TRBV7-3 | . | TRBJ2-2 | TRBD1
CASSLRLSGVEKLFF | TGTGCCAGCAGTTTACGCCTTAGCGGGGTTGAAAAACTGTTTTTT | TRBV28 | . | TRBJ1-4 | .
CAWSRIKGVGETQYF | TGTGCCTGGAGTAGGATAAAGGGGGTTGGGGAGACCCAGTACTTC | TRBV30 | . | TRBJ2-5 | .
CASSYGQTEAFF | TGTGCCAGCAGCTACGGACAGACTGAAGCTTTCTTT | TRBV5-4 | . | TRBJ1-1 | .
CASSEQLGGELFF | TGTGCCAGCAGCGAACAGCTGGGCGGGGAGCTGTTTTTT | TRBV7-2 | . | TRBJ2-2 | .
CASSLGHPNYGYTF | TGTGCCAGCAGCCTGGGACACCCTAACTATGGCTACACCTTC | TRBV28 | once | TRBJ1-2 | .
CSAIPLETQYF | TGCAGTGCTATTCCACTAGAGACCCAGTACTTC | TRBV20-1 | . | TRBJ2-5 | .
CAITDRGNSPLHF | TGTGCCATCACTGACAGGGGAAATTCACCCCTCCACTTT | TRBV10-3 | once | TRBJ1-6 | TRBD1
CASSLGFNQPQHF | TGCGCCAGCAGCCTCGGTTTCAATCAGCCCCAGCATTTT | TRBV4-3 | . | TRBJ1-5 | .
CASSPTGYGYTF | TGTGCCAGCAGCCCGACGGGCTATGGCTACACCTTC | TRBV5-6 | . | TRBJ1-2 | .
CASSSGGLGQYF | TGTGCCAGCAGTTCCGGGGGATTGGGGCAGTATTTT | TRBV28 | . | TRBJ2-3 | .
CASSRDTYEQYF | TGTGCCAGCAGCAGGGACACCTACGAGCAGTACTTC | TRBV6-5 | . | TRBJ2-7 | .
CASSLGGSHYGYTF | TGTGCCAGCAGCTTAGGAGGATCCCATTATGGCTACACCTTC | TRBV7-2 | . | TRBJ1-2 | .
CASSLADRVGQPQHF | TGTGCCAGCTCACTTGCCGACAGGGTTGGTCAGCCCCAGCATTTT | TRBV18 | . | TRBJ1-5 | TRBD1
CASSVGSGGSNEQFF | TGTGCCAGCAGCGTAGGAAGCGGGGGAAGCAATGAGCAGTTCTTC | TRBV9 | . | TRBJ2-1 | TRBD2
CASSLRSGNTIYF | TGTGCCAGCAGCTTACGCTCTGGAAACACCATATATTTT | TRBV7-2 | . | TRBJ1-3 | .